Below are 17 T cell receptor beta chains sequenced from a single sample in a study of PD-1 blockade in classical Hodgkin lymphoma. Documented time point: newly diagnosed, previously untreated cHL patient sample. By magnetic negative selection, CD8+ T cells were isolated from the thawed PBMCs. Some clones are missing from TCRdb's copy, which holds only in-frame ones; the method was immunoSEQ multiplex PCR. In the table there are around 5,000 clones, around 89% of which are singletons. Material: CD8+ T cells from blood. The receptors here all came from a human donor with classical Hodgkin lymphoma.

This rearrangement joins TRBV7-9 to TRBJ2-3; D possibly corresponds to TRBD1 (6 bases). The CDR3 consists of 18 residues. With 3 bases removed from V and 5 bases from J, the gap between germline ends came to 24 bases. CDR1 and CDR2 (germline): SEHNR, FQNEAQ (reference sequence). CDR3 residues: CASSLPLRTAEPGDTQYF. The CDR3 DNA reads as TGTGCCAGCAGCTTGCCGTTGCGGACAGCAGAGCCCGGAGATACGCAGTATTTT. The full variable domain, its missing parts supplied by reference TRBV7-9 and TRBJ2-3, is DTGVSQNPRHKITKRGQNVTFRCDPISEHNRLYWYRQTLGQGPEFLTYFQNEAQLEKSRLLSDRFSAERPKGSFSTLEIQRTEQGDSAMYLCASSLPLRTAEPGDTQYFGPGTRLTVL.

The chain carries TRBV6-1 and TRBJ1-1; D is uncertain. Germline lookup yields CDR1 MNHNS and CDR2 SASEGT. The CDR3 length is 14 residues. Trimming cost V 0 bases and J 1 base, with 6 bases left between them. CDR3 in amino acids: CASSEALGNTEAFF. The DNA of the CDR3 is TGTGCCAGCAGTGAAGCTCTGGGGAACACTGAAGCTTTCTTT.

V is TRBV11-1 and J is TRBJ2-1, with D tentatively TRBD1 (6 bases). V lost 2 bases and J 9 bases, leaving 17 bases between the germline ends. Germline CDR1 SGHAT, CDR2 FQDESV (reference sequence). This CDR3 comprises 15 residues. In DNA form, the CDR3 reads TGTGCCAGCAGCTTACTTACAGGGTTCTCGCGTGAGCAGTTCTTC. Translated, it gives CASSLLTGFSREQFF.

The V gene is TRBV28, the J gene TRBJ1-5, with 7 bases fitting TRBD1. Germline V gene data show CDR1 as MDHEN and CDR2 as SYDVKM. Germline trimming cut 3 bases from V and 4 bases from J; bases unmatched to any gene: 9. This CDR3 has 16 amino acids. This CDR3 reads CASSFKGADGNQPQHF. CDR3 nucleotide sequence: TGTGCCAGCAGTTTCAAGGGGGCGGACGGGAATCAGCCCCAGCATTTT.

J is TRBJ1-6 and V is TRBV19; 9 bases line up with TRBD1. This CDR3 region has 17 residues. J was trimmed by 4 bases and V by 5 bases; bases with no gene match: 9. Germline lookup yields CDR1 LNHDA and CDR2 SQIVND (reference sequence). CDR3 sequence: CASSAGTGLNYNSPLHF. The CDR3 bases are TGTGCCAGTAGTGCCGGGACAGGGCTAAATTATAATTCACCCCTCCACTTT. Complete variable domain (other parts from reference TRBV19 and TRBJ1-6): DGGITQSPKYLFRKEGQNVTLSCEQNLNHDAMYWYRQDPGQGLRLIYYSQIVNDFQKGDIAEGYSVSREKKESFPLTVTSAQKNPTAFYLCASSAGTGLNYNSPLHFGNGTRLTVT.

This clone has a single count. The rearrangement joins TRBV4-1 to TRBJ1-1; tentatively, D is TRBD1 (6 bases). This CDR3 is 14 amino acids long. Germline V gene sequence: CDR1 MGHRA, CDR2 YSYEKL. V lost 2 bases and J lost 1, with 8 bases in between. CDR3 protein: CASSQLQGNTEAFF. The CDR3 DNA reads TGCGCCAGCAGCCAATTACAGGGGAACACTGAAGCTTTCTTT.

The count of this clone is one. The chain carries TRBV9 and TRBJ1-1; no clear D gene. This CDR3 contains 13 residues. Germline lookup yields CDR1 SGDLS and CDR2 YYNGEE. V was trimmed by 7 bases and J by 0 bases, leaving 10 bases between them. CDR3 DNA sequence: TGTGCCAGCGGCGGGCTCATGAACACTGAAGCTTTCTTT. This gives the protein CASGGLMNTEAFF.

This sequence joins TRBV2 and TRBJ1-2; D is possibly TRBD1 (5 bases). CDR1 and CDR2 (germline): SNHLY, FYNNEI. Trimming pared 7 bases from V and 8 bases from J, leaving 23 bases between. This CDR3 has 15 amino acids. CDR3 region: CASNAGVGHGQGYTF. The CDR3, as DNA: TGTGCCAGCAACGCGGGGGTTGGTCATGGACAAGGCTACACCTTC.

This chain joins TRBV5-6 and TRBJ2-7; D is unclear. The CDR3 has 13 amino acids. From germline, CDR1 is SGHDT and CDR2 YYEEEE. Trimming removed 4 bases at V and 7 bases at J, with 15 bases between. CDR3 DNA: TGTGCCAGCAGCCCTTGGAACCGCATTGAGCAGTACTTC. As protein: CASSPWNRIEQYF.

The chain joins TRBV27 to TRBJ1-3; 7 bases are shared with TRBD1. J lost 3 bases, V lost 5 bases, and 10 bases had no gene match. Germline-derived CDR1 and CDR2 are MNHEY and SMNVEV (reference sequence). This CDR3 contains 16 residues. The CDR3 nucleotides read TGTGCCAGCAGTCCCGGTAAGGGGGCGGTTGGAAACACCATATATTTT. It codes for CASSPGKGAVGNTIYF.

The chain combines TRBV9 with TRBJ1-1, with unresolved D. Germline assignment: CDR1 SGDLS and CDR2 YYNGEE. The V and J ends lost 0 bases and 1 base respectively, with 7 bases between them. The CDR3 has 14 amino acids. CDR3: CASSVDRKNTEAFF. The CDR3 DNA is TGTGCCAGCAGCGTAGATCGCAAGAACACTGAAGCTTTCTTT.

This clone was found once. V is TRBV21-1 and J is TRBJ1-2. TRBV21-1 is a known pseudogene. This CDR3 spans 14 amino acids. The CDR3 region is CASSAGPGDYGYTF. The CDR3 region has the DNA TGTGCCAGCAGCGCAGGTCCCGGGGACTATGGCTACACCTTC.

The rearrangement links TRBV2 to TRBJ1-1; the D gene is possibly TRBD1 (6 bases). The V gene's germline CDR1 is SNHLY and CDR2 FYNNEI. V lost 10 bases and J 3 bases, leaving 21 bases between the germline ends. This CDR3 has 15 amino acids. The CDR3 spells CATGLPHRQDTEAFF. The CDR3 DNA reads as TGTGCCACAGGTCTCCCTCACAGACAGGACACTGAAGCTTTCTTT.

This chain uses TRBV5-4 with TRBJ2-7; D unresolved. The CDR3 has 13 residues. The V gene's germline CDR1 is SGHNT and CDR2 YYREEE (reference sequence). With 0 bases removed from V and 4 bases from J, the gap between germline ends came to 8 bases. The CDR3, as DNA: TGTGCCAGCAGCTTGGGGCTCGAGTACGAGCAGTACTTC. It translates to CASSLGLEYEQYF.

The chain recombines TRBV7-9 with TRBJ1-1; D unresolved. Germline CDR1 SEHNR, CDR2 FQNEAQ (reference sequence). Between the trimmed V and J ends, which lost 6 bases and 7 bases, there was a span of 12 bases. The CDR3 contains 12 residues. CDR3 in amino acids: CASSWMSLEAFF. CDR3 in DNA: TGTGCCAGCAGTTGGATGTCGCTTGAAGCTTTCTTT.

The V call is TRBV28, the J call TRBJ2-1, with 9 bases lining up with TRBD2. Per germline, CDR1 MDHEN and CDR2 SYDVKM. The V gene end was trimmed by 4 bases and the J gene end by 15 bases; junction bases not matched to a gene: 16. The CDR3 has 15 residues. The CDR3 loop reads CASSSVSGGSSWRFF. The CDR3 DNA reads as TGTGCCAGCAGTTCAGTAAGCGGGGGGTCCTCTTGGCGGTTCTTC.

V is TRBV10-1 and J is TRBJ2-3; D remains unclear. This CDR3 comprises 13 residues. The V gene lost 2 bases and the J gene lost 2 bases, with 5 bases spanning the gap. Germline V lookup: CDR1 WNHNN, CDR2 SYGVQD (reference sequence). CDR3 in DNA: TGCGCCAGCAGTGAGCCGACCACAGATACGCAGTATTTT. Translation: CASSEPTTDTQYF.